This record covers a single T cell receptor (beta chain). In the original processing: By means of reference gene primer amplification, nucleated cell counts were estimated. Here immunoSEQ multiplex PCR was the method, and the copy in TCRdb shows in-frame clones only, minus some. D and trimming come from the DNA, and the V and J calls and clone size come from that table. The data show about 230,000 clones, about nine tenths seen once. Trimming took off 2 bases at V and 8 bases at J, with 9 bases between the two ends. The CDR3 contains 12 residues. The data stem from a study of blood T cell repertoires in COVID-19.

V gene TRBV12-3 or TRBV12-4 combines with J gene TRBJ1-2; no clear D gene. The clonotype comes from a man between 50 and 59 years old with COVID-19, enrolled during active disease. The sample consisted of peripheral blood. The CDR3 loop reads CASSLIPGGYTF. The CDR3 DNA reads TGTGCCAGCAGTTTAATTCCGGGAGGCTACACCTTC.